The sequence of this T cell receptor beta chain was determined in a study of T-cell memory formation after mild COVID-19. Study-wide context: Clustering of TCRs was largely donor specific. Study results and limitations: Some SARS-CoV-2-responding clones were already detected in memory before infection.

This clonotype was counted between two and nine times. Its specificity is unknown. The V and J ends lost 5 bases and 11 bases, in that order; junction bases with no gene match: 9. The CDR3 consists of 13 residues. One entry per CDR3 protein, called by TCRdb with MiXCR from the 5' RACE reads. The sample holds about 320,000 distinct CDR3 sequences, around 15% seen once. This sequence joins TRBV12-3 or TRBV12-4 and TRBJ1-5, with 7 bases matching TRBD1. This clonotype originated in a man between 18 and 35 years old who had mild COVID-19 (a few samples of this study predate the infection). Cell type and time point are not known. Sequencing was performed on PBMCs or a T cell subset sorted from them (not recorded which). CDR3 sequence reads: CASSTRQGWAQHF. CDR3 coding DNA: TGTGCCAGCAGTACCAGACAGGGCTGGGCCCAGCATTTT.